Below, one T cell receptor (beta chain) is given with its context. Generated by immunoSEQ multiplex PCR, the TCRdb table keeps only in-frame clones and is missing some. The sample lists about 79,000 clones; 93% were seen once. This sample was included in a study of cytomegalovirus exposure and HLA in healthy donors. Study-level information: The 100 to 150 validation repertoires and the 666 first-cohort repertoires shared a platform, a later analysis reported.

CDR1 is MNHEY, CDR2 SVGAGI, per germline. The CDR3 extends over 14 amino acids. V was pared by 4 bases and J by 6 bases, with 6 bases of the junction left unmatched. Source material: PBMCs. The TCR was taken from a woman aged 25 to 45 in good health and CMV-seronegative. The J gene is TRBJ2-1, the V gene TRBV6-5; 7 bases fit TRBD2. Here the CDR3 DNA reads TGTGCCAGCAGTTCCTGGACTAGTAGCAATGAGCAGTTCTTC. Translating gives CASSSWTSSNEQFF.